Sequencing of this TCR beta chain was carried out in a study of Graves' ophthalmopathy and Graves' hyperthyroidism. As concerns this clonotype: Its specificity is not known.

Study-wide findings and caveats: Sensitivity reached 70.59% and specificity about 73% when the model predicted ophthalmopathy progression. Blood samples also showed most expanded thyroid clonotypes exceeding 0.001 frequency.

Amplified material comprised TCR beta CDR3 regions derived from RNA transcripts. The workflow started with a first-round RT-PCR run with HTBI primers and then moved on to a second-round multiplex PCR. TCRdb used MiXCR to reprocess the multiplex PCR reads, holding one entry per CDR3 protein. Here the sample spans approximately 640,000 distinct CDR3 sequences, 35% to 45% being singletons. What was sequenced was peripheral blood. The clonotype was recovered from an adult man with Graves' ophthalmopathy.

CDR3 coding DNA: TGTGCCAGCAGCAGTACGGGGGGGAGAGAGCAGTACTTC. Amino acids: CASSSTGGREQYF. This chain connects TRBV9 to TRBJ2-7; 8 nucleotides line up with TRBD2. The trim removed 4 bases at V and 7 bases at J, leaving 7 bases unmatched. The CDR3 is made up of 13 amino acids. Germline V gene lookup returns CDR1 SGDLS and CDR2 YYNGEE.